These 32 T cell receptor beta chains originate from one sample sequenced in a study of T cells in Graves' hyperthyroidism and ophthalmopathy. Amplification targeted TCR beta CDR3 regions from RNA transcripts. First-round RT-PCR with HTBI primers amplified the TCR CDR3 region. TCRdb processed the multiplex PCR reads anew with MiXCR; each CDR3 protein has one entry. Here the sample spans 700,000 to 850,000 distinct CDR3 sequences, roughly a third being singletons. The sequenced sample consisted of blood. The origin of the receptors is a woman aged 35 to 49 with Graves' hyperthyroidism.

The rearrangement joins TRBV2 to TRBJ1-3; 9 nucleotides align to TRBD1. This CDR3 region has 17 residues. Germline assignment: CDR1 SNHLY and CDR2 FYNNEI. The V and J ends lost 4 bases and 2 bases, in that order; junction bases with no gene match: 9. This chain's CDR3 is CASSAAGQGQTGNTIYF. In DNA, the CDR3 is TGTGCCAGCAGTGCCGCGGGACAGGGACAAACTGGAAACACCATATATTTT.

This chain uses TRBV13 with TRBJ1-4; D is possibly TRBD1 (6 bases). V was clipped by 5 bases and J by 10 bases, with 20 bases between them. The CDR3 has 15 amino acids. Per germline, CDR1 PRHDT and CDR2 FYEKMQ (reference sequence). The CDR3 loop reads CASSVGTLEGGKLFF. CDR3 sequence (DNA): TGTGCCAGCAGCGTCGGGACTCTCGAAGGGGGAAAACTGTTTTTT.

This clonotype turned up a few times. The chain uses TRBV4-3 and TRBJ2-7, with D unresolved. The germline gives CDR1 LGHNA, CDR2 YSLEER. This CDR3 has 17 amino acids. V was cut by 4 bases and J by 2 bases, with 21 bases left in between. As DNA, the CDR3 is TGCGCCAGCAGCCCCAGTTTGTCGGAGAGTACACCCTACGAGCAGTACTTC. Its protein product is CASSPSLSESTPYEQYF.

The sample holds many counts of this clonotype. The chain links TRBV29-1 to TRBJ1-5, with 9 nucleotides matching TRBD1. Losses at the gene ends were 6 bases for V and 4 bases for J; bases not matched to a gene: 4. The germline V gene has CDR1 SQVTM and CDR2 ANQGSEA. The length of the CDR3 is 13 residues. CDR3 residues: CSVGTGRNQPQHF. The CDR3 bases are TGCAGCGTCGGGACAGGGAGGAATCAGCCCCAGCATTTT.

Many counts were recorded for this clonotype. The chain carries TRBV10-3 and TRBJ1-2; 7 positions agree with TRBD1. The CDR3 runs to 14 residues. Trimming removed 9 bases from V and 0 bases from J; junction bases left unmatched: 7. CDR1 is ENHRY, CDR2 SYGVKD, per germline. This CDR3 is CAILDRETNYGYTF. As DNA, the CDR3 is TGTGCCATACTCGACAGGGAGACTAACTATGGCTACACCTTC.

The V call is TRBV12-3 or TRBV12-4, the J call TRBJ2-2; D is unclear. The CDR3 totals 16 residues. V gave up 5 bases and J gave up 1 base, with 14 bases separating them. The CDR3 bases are TGTGCCAGCAGTCGCGGTCCCCTCGGGAACACCGGGGAGCTGTTTTTT. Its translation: CASSRGPLGNTGELFF.

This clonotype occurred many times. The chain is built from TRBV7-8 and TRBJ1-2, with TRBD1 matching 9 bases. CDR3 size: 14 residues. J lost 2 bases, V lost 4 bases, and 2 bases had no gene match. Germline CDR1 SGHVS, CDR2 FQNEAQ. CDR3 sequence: CASSWGTGNYGYTF. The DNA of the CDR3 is TGTGCCAGCAGCTGGGGGACAGGGAACTATGGCTACACCTTC. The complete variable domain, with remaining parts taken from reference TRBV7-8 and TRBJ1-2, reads GAGVSQSPRYKVAKRGQDVALRCDPISGHVSLFWYQQALGQGPEFLTYFQNEAQLDKSGLPSDRFFAERPEGSVSTLKIQRTQQEDSAVYLCASSWGTGNYGYTFGSGTRLTVV.

The chain's CDR3 is CASSQGPGRLNSPLHF. In DNA, the CDR3 is TGTGCCAGCAGCCAAGGCCCCGGACGTCTGAATTCACCCCTCCACTTT. The chain has TRBV14 and TRBJ1-6; the D is unclear. The V end was cut by 1 base, the J end by 7 bases, with 14 bases between. CDR3 length equals 16 residues. Germline CDR1 SGHDN, CDR2 FVKESK.

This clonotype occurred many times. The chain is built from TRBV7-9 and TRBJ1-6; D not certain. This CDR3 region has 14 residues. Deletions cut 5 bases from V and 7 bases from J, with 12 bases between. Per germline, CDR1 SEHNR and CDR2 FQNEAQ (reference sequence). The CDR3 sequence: CASSRSGNNSPLHF. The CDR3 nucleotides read TGTGCCAGCAGCCGTTCGGGGAACAATTCACCCCTCCACTTT.

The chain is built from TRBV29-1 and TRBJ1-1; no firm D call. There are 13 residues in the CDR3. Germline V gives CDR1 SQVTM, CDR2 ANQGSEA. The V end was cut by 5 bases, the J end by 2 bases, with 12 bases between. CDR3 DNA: TGCAGCGTTCCAGGAGAAGCTAACACTGAAGCTTTCTTT. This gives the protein CSVPGEANTEAFF.

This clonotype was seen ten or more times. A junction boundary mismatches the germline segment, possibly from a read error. CDR3 in amino acids: CASSARQGTTSGF. The CDR3 bases are TGTGCCAGCAGCGCCCGTCAGGGTACGACGTCGGGCTTT. This chain joins TRBV9 and TRBJ1-6, with TRBD1 as a possible D gene (5 bases). Germline V lookup: CDR1 SGDLS, CDR2 YYNGEE. This CDR3 has 13 amino acids.

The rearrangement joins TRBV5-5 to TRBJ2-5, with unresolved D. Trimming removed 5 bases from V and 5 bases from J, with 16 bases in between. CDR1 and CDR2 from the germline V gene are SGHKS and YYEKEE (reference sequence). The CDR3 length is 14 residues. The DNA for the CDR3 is TGTGCCAGCAGTCGCCCATTATTGGAGGAGACCCAGTACTTC. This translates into CASSRPLLEETQYF.

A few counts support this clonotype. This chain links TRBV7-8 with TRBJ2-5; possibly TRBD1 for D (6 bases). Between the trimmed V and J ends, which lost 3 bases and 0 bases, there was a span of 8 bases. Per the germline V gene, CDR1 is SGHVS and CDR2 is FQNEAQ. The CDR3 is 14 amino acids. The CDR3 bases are TGTGCCAGCAGCTTCCGGGACAACCAAGAGACCCAGTACTTC. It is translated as CASSFRDNQETQYF.

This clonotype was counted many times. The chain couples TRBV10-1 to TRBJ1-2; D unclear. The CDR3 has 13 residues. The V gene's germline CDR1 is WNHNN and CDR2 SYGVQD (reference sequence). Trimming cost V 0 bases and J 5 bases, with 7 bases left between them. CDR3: CASSESSLYGYTF. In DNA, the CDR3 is TGCGCCAGCAGTGAGTCGAGCCTGTATGGCTACACCTTC.

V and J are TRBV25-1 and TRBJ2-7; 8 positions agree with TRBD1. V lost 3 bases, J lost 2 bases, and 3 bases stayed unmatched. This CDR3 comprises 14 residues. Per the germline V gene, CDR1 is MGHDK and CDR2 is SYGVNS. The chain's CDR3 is CASSDQTGAYEQYF. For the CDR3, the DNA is TGTGCCAGCAGTGATCAGACAGGGGCCTACGAGCAGTACTTC.

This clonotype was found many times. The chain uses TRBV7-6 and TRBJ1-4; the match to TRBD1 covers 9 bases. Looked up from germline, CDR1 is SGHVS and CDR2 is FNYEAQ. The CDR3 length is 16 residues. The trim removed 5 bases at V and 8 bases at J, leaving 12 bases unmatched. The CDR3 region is CASSNQGQGLREKLFF. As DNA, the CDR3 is TGTGCCAGCAGCAATCAAGGACAGGGGCTAAGGGAAAAACTGTTTTTT. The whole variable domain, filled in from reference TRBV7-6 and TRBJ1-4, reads GAGVSQSPRYKVTKRGQDVALRCDPISGHVSLYWYRQALGQGPEFLTYFNYEAQQDKSGLPNDRFSAERPEGSISTLTIQRTEQRDSAMYRCASSNQGQGLREKLFFGSGTQLSVL.

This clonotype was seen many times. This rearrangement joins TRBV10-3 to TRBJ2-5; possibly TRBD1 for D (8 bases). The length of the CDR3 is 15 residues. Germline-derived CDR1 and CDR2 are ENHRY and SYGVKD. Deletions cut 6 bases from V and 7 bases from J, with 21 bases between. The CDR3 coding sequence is TGTGCCATCAGCGCAGACAGGGGCCCTAGCGGGACCCAGTACTTC. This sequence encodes CAISADRGPSGTQYF.

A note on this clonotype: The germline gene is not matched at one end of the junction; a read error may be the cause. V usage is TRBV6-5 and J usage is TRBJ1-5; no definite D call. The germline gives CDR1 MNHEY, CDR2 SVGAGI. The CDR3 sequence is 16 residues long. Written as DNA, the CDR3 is TGTGACAGCAGTTACTCGCGGATCTATAGCAATCAGCCCCAGCATTTT. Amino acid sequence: CDSSYSRIYSNQPQHF.

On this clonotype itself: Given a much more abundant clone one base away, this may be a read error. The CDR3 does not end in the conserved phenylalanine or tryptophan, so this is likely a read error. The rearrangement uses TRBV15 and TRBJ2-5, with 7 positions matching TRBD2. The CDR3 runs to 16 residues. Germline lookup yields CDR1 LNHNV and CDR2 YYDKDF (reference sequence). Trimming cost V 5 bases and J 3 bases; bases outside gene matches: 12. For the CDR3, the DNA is TGTGCCACCAGCTCCCGCCCGAGCGGGGTTAAAGAGACCCAGTACCTC. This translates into CATSSRPSGVKETQYL.

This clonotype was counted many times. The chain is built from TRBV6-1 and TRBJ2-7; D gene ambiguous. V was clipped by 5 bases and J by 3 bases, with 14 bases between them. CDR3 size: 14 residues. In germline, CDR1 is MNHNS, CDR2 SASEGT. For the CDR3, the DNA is TGTGCCAGCAGTTATCCGCCCCAGAACTACGAGCAGTACTTC. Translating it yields CASSYPPQNYEQYF.

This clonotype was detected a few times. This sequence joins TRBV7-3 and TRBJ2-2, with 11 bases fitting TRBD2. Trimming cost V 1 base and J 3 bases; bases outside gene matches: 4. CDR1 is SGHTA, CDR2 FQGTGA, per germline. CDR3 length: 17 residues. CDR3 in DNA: TGTGCCAGCAGCTTAAAACTAGCGGGAGTATACACCGGGGAGCTGTTTTTT. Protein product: CASSLKLAGVYTGELFF.

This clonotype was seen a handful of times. CDR3 nucleotides: TGTGCCAGCAGCTCACTGGGAGCTCGGGGAACCTACGAGCAGTACTTC. Residues: CASSSLGARGTYEQYF. This sequence joins TRBV7-2 and TRBJ2-7, with D maybe TRBD2 (5 bases). Germline V gene lookup returns CDR1 SGHTA and CDR2 FQGNSA. Trimming pared 4 bases from V and 2 bases from J, leaving 18 bases between. The CDR3 is 16 residues long.

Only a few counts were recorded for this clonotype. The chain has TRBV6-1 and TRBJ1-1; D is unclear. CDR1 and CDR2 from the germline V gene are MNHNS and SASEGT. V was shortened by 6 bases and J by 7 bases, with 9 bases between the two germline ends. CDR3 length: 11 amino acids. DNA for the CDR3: TGTGCCAGCAGCCGCTTTTATGAAGCTTTCTTT. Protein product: CASSRFYEAFF.

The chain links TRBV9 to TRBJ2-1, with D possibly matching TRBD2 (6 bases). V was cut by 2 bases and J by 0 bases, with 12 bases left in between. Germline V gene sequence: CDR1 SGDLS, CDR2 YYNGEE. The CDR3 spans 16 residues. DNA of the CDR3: TGTGCCAGCAGCGTGGGGGGAACAAGCTCCTACAATGAGCAGTTCTTC. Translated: CASSVGGTSSYNEQFF.

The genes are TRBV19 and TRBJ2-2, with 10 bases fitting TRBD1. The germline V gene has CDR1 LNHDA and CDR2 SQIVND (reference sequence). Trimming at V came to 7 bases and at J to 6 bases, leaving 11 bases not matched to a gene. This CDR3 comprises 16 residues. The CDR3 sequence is CASNGMKTGGSGELFF. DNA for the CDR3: TGTGCCAGTAACGGCATGAAGACAGGGGGCTCCGGGGAGCTGTTTTTT.

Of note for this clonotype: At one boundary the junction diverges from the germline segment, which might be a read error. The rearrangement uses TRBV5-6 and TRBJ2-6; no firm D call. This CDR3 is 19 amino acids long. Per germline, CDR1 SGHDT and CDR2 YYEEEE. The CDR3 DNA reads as TGTGCCAGCAGCTTGGGAGACTCAAGGTTAGCATCTGAGGCCAACGTCCTGACTTTC. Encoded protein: CASSLGDSRLASEANVLTF. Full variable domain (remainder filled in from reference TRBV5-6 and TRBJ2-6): DAGVTQSPTHLIKTRGQQVTLRCSPKSGHDTVSWYQQALGQGPQFIFQYYEEEERQRGNFPDRFSGHQFPNYSSELNVNALLLGDSALYLCASSLGDSRLASEANVLTFGAGSRLTVL.

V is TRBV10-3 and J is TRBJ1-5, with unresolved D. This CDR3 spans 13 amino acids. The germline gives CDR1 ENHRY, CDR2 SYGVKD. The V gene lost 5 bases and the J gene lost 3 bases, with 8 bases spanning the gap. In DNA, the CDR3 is TGTGCCATCAGTTTGGGGAACAATCAGCCCCAGCATTTT. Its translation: CAISLGNNQPQHF.

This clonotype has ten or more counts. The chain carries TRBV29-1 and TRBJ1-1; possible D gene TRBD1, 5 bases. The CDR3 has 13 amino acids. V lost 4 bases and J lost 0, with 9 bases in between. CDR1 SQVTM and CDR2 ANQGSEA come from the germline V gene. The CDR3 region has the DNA TGCAGCGTTGTTGGGGGAGTGAACACTGAAGCTTTCTTT. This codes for CSVVGGVNTEAFF. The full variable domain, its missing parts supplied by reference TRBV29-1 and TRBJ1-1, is SAVISQKPSRDICQRGTSLTIQCQVDSQVTMMFWYRQQPGQSLTLIATANQGSEATYESGFVIDKFPISRPNLTFSTLTVSNMSPEDSSIYLCSVVGGVNTEAFFGQGTRLTVV.

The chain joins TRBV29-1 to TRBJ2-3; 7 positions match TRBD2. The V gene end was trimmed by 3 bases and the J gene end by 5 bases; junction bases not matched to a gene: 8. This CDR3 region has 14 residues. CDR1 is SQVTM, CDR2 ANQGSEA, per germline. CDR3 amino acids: CSVDETGGIDTQYF. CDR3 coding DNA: TGCAGCGTTGATGAAACCGGGGGGATAGATACGCAGTATTTT.

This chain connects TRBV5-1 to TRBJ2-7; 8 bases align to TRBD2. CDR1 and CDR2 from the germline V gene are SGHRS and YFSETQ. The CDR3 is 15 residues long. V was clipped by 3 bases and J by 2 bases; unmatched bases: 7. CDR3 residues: CASSSPAGGAYEQYF. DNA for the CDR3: TGCGCCAGCAGCTCCCCCGCGGGAGGAGCCTACGAGCAGTACTTC.

The CDR3 DNA reads TGCGCCAGCAGCCAAACTTGGACGGTCCAAGAGACCCAGTACTTC. Translating gives CASSQTWTVQETQYF. The rearrangement uses TRBV4-1 and TRBJ2-5; D gene uncertain. Per the germline V gene, CDR1 is MGHRA and CDR2 is YSYEKL. The V end lost 2 bases, the J end lost 1 base, and 11 bases lay between the germline ends. The CDR3 has 15 residues.

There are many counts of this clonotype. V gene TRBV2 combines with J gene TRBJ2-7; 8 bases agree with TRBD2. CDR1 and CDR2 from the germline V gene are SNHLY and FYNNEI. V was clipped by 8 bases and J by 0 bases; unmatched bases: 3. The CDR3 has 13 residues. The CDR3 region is CASLAGGSYEQYF. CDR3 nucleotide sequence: TGTGCCAGCCTAGCGGGCGGCTCCTACGAGCAGTACTTC.